This T cell receptor beta chain was sequenced during a study of cytomegalovirus exposure and HLA in healthy donors. Whole-study results and caveats: A list of 150 to 200 TCR beta chains associated with cytomegalovirus was given. In an earlier analysis, productive rearrangement rates for most beta V segments clustered near 87% or 30%.

The PCR contained 60 Vbeta and 13 Jbeta primers. In the authors' workflow: About 80 million unique TCR beta chains, about 11 million of them shared, were counted by a later analysis. Sequencing was performed with immunoSEQ multiplex PCR; in TCRdb, only in-frame clones are kept and a portion is missing. D and trimming were read from the DNA, whereas the V and J calls and clone size are those reported in that table. This sample has under 150,000 clones, with around three quarters found just once. CDR3 length: 15 amino acids. Germline-derived CDR1 and CDR2 are SGHTA and FQGNSA. Note on this clone: As yet, its antigen is unknown.

This sequence joins TRBV7-2 and TRBJ2-5, with 8 bases that match TRBD2. The DNA matches TRBJ2-7 better at its end, which makes the J call doubtful. Sequenced sample: PBMCs. The sequence was obtained from a woman aged 25 to 39 in good health and CMV-seropositive. This CDR3 reads CASTETSALFYEQYF. The CDR3 coding sequence is TGTGCCAGCACTGAGACTAGCGCCCTTTTCTACGAGCAGTACTTC.